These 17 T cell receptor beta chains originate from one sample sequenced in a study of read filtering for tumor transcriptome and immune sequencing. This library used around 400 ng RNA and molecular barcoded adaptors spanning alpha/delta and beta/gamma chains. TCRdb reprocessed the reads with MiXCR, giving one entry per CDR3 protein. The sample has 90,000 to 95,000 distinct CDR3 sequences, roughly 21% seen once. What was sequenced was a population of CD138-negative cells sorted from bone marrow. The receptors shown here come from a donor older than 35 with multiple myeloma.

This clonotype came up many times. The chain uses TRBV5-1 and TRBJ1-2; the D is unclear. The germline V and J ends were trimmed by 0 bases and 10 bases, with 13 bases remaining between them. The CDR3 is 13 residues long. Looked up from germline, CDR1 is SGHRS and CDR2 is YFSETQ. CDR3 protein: CASSLGHLWSYTF. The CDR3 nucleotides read TGCGCCAGCAGCTTGGGACATCTCTGGTCCTACACCTTC.

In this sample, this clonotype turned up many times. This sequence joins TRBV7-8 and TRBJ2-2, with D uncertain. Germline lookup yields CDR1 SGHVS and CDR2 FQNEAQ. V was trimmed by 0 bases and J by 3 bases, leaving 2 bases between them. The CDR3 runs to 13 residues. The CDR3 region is CASSLAYTGELFF. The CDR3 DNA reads TGTGCCAGCAGCTTAGCGTACACCGGGGAGCTGTTTTTT. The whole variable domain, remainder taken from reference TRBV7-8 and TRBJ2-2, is GAGVSQSPRYKVAKRGQDVALRCDPISGHVSLFWYQQALGQGPEFLTYFQNEAQLDKSGLPSDRFFAERPEGSVSTLKIQRTQQEDSAVYLCASSLAYTGELFFGEGSRLTVL.

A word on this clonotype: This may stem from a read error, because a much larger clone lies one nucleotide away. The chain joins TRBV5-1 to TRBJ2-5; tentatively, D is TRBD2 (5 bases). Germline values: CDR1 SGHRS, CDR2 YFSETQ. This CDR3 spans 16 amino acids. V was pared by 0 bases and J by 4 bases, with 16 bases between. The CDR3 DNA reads TGCGCCAGCAGCTTGGGAGTAACGGGATTTATAGAGACCCAGTACTTC. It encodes CASSLGVTGFIETQYF.

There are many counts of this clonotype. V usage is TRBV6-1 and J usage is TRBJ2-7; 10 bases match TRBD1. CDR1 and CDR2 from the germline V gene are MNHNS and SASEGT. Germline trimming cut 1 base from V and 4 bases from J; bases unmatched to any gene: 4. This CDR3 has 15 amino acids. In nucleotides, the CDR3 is TGTGCCAGCAGTGAAGGACAGGGGGCATTTTACGAGCAGTACTTC. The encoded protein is CASSEGQGAFYEQYF.

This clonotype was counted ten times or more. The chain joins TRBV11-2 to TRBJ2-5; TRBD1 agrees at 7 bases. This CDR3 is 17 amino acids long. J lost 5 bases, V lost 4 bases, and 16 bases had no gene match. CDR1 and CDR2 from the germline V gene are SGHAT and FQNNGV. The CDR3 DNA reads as TGTGCCAGCAGCTCCTGGACAGGCGCCAGGTTTGGGGAGACCCAGTACTTC. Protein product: CASSSWTGARFGETQYF.

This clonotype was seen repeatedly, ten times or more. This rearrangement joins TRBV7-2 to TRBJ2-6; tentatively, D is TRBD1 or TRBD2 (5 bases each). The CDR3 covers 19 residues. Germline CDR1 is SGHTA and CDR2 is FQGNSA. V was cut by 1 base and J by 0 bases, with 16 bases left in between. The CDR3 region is CASSLVRYRGVSGANVLTF. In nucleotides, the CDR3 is TGTGCCAGCAGCTTAGTCCGGTACCGAGGGGTCTCTGGGGCCAACGTCCTGACTTTC. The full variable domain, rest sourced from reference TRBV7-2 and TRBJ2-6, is GAGVSQSPSNKVTEKGKDVELRCDPISGHTALYWYRQSLGQGLEFLIYFQGNSAPDKSGLPSDRFSAERTGGSVSTLTIQRTQQEDSAVYLCASSLVRYRGVSGANVLTFGAGSRLTVL.

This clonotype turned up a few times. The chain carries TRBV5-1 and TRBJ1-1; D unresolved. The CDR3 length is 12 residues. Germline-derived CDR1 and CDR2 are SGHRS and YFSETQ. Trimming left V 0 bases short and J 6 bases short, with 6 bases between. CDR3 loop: CASSLGFAEAFF. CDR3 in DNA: TGCGCCAGCAGCTTGGGATTCGCTGAAGCTTTCTTT.

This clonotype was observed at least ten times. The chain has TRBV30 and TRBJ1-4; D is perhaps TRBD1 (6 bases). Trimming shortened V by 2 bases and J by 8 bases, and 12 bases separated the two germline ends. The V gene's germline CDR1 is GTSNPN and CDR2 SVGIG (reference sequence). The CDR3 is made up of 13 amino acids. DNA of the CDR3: TGTGCCTGGAGTAAAGGGGGAGCGGAAAAACTGTTTTTT. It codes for CAWSKGGAEKLFF.

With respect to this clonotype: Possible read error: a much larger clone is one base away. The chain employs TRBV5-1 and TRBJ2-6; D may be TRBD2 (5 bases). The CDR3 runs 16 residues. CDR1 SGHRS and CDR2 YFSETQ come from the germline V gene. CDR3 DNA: TGCGCCAGCAACTTGGATCCGGGGACTGGGGCCAACGTCCTGACTTTC. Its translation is CASNLDPGTGANVLTF.

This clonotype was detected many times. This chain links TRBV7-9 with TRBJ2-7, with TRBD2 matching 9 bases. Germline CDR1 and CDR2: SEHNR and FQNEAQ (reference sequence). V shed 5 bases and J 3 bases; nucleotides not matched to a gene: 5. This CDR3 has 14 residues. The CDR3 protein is CASSPPSGDYEQYF. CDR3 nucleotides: TGTGCCAGCAGCCCGCCTAGCGGGGACTACGAGCAGTACTTC.

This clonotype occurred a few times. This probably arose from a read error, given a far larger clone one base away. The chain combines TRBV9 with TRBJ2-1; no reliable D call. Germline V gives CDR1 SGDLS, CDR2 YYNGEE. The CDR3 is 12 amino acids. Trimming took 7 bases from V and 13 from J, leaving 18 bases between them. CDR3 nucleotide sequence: TGTGCCAGCGGTAGCTCCATGGAGACCCAGTTCTTC. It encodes CASGSSMETQFF. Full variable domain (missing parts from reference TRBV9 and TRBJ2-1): DSGVTQTPKHLITATGQRVTLRCSPRSGDLSVYWYQQSLDQGLQFLIQYYNGEERAKGNILERFSAQQFPDLHSELNLSSLELGDSALYFCASGSSMETQFFGPGTRLTVL.

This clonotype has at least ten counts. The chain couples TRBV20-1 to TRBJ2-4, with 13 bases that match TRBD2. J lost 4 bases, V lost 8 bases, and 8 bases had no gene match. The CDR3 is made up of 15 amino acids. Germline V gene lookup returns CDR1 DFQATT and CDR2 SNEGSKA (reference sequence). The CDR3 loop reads CSSKTSGGSKNIQYF. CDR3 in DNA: TGCAGTTCCAAGACTAGCGGGGGGTCAAAAAACATTCAGTACTTC.

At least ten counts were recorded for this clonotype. CDR3 coding DNA: TGTGCCAGCAGTTCTCACGGGACAGACACTGAAGCTTTCTTT. Translating gives CASSSHGTDTEAFF. The chain joins TRBV27 to TRBJ1-1; 7 bases align to TRBD1. V shed 4 bases, J shed 3 bases, and the junction held 5 bases outside the gene matches. The germline V gene has CDR1 MNHEY and CDR2 SMNVEV (reference sequence). The CDR3 is 14 residues long.

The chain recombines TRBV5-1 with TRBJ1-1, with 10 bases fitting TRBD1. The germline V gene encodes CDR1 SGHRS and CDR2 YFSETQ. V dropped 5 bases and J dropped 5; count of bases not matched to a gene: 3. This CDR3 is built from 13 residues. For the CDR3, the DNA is TGCGCCAGCAGGAGGGACAGGGGTACTGAAGCTTTCTTT. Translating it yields CASRRDRGTEAFF.

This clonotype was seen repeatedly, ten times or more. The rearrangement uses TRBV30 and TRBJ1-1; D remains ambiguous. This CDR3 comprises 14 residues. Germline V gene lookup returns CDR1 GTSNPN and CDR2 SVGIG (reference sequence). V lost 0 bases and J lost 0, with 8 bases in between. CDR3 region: CAWSVPLMNTEAFF. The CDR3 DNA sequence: TGTGCCTGGAGTGTCCCGCTAATGAACACTGAAGCTTTCTTT.

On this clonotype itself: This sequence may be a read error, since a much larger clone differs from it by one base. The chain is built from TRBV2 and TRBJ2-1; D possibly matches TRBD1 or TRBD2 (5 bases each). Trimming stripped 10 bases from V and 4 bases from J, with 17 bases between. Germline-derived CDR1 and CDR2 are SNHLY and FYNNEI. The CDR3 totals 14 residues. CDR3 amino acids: CAILMGESYNEQFF. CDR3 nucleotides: TGTGCCATCCTGATGGGGGAGAGTTACAATGAGCAGTTCTTC.

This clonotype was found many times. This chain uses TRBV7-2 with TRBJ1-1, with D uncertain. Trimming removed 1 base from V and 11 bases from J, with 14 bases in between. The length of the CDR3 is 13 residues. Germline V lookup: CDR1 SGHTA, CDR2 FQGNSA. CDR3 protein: CASSLGRTSGAFF. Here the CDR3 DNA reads TGTGCCAGCAGCTTAGGGAGAACAAGTGGTGCTTTCTTT.